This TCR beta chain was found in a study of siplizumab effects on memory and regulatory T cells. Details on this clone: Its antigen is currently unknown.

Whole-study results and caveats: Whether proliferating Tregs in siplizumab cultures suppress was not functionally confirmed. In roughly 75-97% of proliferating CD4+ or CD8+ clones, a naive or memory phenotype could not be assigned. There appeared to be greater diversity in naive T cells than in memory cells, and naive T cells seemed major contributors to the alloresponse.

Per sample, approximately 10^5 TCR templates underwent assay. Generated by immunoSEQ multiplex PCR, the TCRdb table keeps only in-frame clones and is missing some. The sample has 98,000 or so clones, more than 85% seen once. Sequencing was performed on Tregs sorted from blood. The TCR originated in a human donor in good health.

CDR3 region: CASSPGDDQPQHF. CDR3 DNA sequence: TGCGCCAGCAGCCCGGGGGACGATCAGCCCCAGCATTTT. The chain joins TRBV5-1 to TRBJ1-5, with a tentative D call TRBD1 (5 bases). CDR3 length equals 13 residues. V lost 4 bases and J 5 bases, leaving 10 bases between the germline ends. Germline CDR1 and CDR2: SGHRS and YFSETQ.